This TCR beta chain was found in a study of blood T cell repertoires in COVID-19. Overall study context: Material from acute and convalescent COVID-19 was sourced from the United States, Italy and Spain.

The repertoire was sequenced with immunoSEQ multiplex PCR; TCRdb's copy has only in-frame clones and lacks some. This sample yields about 110,000 clones, of which 80% are seen a single time; 4% to 5.5% belongs to the top ten. The sequencing input was peripheral blood. This sequence originates from a man between 65 and 85 years old with acute or convalescent COVID-19.

The CDR3 spells CAIGPGGAATNEKLFF. For the CDR3, the DNA is TGTGCCATCGGGCCAGGGGGCGCTGCCACTAATGAAAAACTGTTTTTT. The J gene is TRBJ1-4, the V gene TRBV10-3, with 8 bases fitting TRBD1. The CDR3 extends over 16 amino acids. Germline assignment: CDR1 ENHRY and CDR2 SYGVKD. J lost 2 bases, V lost 8 bases, and 10 bases had no gene match.